These 15 T cell receptor beta chains originate from one sample sequenced in a study of blood T cell repertoires in COVID-19. Here immunoSEQ multiplex PCR was the method, and the copy in TCRdb shows in-frame clones only, minus some. The sample consists of roughly 230,000 clones, 88% of them appearing once. Sequenced sample: peripheral blood. The receptor set was obtained from a man between 65 and 79 years old with acute or convalescent COVID-19.

The rearrangement uses TRBV5-1 and TRBJ1-1; a possible D gene is TRBD1 (5 bases). This CDR3 has 15 amino acids. CDR1 is SGHRS, CDR2 YFSETQ, per germline. V lost 3 bases and J lost 1, with 13 bases in between. The CDR3 spells CASSYQGRGNTEAFF. CDR3 bases: TGCGCCAGCAGCTACCAGGGAAGGGGGAACACTGAAGCTTTCTTT.

The chain employs TRBV7-9 and TRBJ1-1; D possibly corresponds to TRBD1 (6 bases). V was clipped by 2 bases and J by 3 bases, with 16 bases between them. The CDR3 has 16 residues. The germline CDR1 and CDR2 sequences are SEHNR and FQNEAQ (reference sequence). CDR3 sequence: CASSLPGQPLHTEAFF. The CDR3 DNA reads TGTGCCAGCAGCTTACCCGGACAGCCCTTACACACTGAAGCTTTCTTT. Drawing the rest from reference TRBV7-9 and TRBJ1-1, the complete variable domain is DTGVSQNPRHKITKRGQNVTFRCDPISEHNRLYWYRQTLGQGPEFLTYFQNEAQLEKSRLLSDRFSAERPKGSFSTLEIQRTEQGDSAMYLCASSLPGQPLHTEAFFGQGTRLTVV.

The rearrangement links TRBV11-2 to TRBJ2-1; 8 positions agree with TRBD2. V shed 1 base, J shed 4 bases, and the junction held 6 bases outside the gene matches. The CDR3 contains 16 residues. Germline V CDR1 and CDR2: SGHAT, FQNNGV. DNA for the CDR3: TGTGCCAGCAGCTTAGTTAGCGGGACTGTATACAATGAGCAGTTCTTC. Translating gives CASSLVSGTVYNEQFF.

The chain carries TRBV3-1 (or the pseudogene TRBV3-2) and TRBJ1-1; 12 bases map to TRBD1. This CDR3 spans 13 amino acids. CDR1 and CDR2 from the germline V gene are LGHDT and YNNKEL (reference sequence). The V and J ends lost 3 bases and 8 bases, in that order; junction bases with no gene match: 1. In nucleotides, the CDR3 is TGTGCCAGCAGCCACGGGACAGGGGGCGAAGCTTTCTTT. Amino acid sequence: CASSHGTGGEAFF.

This chain links TRBV25-1 with TRBJ2-2, with 9 positions matching TRBD1. The V gene's germline CDR1 is MGHDK and CDR2 SYGVNS. The CDR3 is 14 amino acids. Trimming at V came to 10 bases and at J to 4 bases, leaving 7 bases not matched to a gene. The CDR3 DNA reads TGTGCCACCAGGGACAGGGAGATCACCGGGGAGCTGTTTTTT. Residues: CATRDREITGELFF.

The chain couples TRBV19 to TRBJ1-5, with unresolved D. V dropped 1 base and J dropped 5 bases, with 9 bases sitting between them. The CDR3 consists of 14 residues. Per germline, CDR1 LNHDA and CDR2 SQIVND (reference sequence). The CDR3 DNA sequence: TGTGCCAGTAGTATAGGACACCCGGATCAGCCCCAGCATTTT. It specifies CASSIGHPDQPQHF.

The chain carries TRBV28 and TRBJ2-5; 8 nucleotides agree with TRBD2. The CDR3 runs to 13 residues. Germline lookup yields CDR1 MDHEN and CDR2 SYDVKM. V lost 7 bases and J lost 2; bases outside the gene matches: 3. This CDR3 is CASNRGGQETQYF. The CDR3 DNA reads TGTGCCAGCAACCGGGGGGGGCAAGAGACCCAGTACTTC.

Comment on this clone: The sample contains more than one DNA sequence encoding this CDR3. The gene calls are TRBV4-3 and TRBJ2-1; 12 nucleotides line up with TRBD2. CDR1 is LGHNA, CDR2 YSLEER, per germline. V shed 0 bases, J shed 4 bases, and the junction held 1 base outside the gene matches. This CDR3 comprises 16 residues. The CDR3 here is CASSQEGTSGYNEQFF. The CDR3 region has the DNA TGCGCCAGCAGCCAAGAAGGGACTAGCGGGTACAATGAGCAGTTCTTC.

The chain recombines TRBV4-2 with TRBJ2-1; 9 bases are a match to TRBD1. The CDR3 contains 15 residues. J was trimmed by 6 bases and V by 0 bases; bases with no gene match: 3. Germline V gene data show CDR1 as LGHNA and CDR2 as YNFKEQ. CDR3 DNA: TGTGCCAGCAGCCAAGAACAGGGGGCGAGCAATGAGCAGTTCTTC. It translates to CASSQEQGASNEQFF.

The chain links TRBV28 to TRBJ1-3; maybe TRBD1 (6 bases). Trimming took off 5 bases at V and 11 bases at J, with 13 bases between the two ends. This CDR3 spans 12 amino acids. Germline V gene sequence: CDR1 MDHEN, CDR2 SYDVKM. In DNA form, the CDR3 reads TGTGCCAGCAGTGGGGACACTTTTGCCATATATTTT. Translated, it gives CASSGDTFAIYF. Full variable domain (rest looked up from reference TRBV28 and TRBJ1-3): DVKVTQSSRYLVKRTGEKVFLECVQDMDHENMFWYRQDPGLGLRLIYFSYDVKMKEKGDIPEGYSVSREKKERFSLILESASTNQTSMYLCASSGDTFAIYFGEGSWLTVV.

The V gene is TRBV7-8, the J gene TRBJ1-4; TRBD1 matches 7 bases. The CDR3 is made up of 15 amino acids. The J segment lost 4 bases and the V segment lost 5 bases, leaving 7 bases of the junction unmatched. In germline, CDR1 is SGHVS, CDR2 FQNEAQ. The CDR3 loop is CASSPRDSLNEKLFF. The DNA for the CDR3 is TGTGCCAGCAGCCCACGGGACAGCCTTAATGAAAAACTGTTTTTT.

This clone appeared a few times. The chain couples TRBV10-3 to TRBJ1-1, with a tentative D call TRBD1 (6 bases). Trimming shortened V by 4 bases and J by 5 bases, and 17 bases separated the two germline ends. In germline, CDR1 is ENHRY, CDR2 SYGVKD. CDR3 length: 15 amino acids. This CDR3 is CAISGTAGARTEAFF. The CDR3 DNA sequence: TGTGCCATCAGTGGAACGGCGGGGGCTAGGACTGAAGCTTTCTTT.

This rearrangement joins TRBV6-2 or TRBV6-3 to TRBJ2-7; 7 bases are a match to TRBD1. Germline V gene sequence: CDR1 MNHEY, CDR2 SVGEGT. This CDR3 contains 15 residues. With V trimmed by 0 bases and J by 7 bases, 9 bases remained unmatched. CDR3 coding DNA: TGTGCCAGCAGTTACTCACGGACAGGTCTGGGGGAGCAGTACTTC. Amino acid sequence: CASSYSRTGLGEQYF.

The gene calls are TRBV7-2 and TRBJ2-2; D call uncertain. V lost 2 bases, J lost 1 base, and 11 bases lay in between. This CDR3 region has 16 residues. The V gene's germline CDR1 is SGHTA and CDR2 FQGNSA. CDR3 sequence (DNA): TGTGCCAGCAGCTTACAGCAGGTCCGGAACACCGGGGAGCTGTTTTTT. It codes for CASSLQQVRNTGELFF.

As regards this clone: Other DNA sequences of this sample code for an identical CDR3. This rearrangement joins TRBV9 to TRBJ1-6; 11 bases match TRBD1. There are 15 residues in the CDR3. Trimming at V came to 3 bases and at J to 7 bases, leaving 3 bases not matched to a gene. Germline lookup yields CDR1 SGDLS and CDR2 YYNGEE. CDR3 amino acids: CASSGRDRGNSPLHF. In DNA form, the CDR3 reads TGTGCCAGCAGCGGCCGGGACAGGGGGAATTCACCCCTCCACTTT.